This entry concerns a single TCR beta chain. A much larger clone differs from this one at a single base, so this may be a read error. The SP2 primer and nested alpha and beta constant region primers amplified ligated cDNA in four rounds. Alpha and beta constant region primers primed reverse transcription for blood and skin samples. TCRdb reprocessed the 5' RACE reads via MiXCR and lists one record per CDR3 protein. The data show about 32,000 distinct CDR3 sequences, approximately 16% seen once. The data belong to a study of naive and memory T cell subsets. The CDR3 consists of 15 residues. The V and J ends lost 5 bases and 3 bases respectively, with 16 bases between them. Germline V gene data show CDR1 as SGHVS and CDR2 as FQNEAQ. TCR cDNA received a 3' ligated oligonucleotide that carried a UMI. RNA was extracted from approximately 2.4 ml of whole blood of healthy adults. Input was 1 to 1000 ng of DNase-treated total RNA without cell sorting.

The receptor was derived from a female donor in good health. The V and J genes are TRBV7-8 and TRBJ2-5, with D perhaps TRBD2 (6 bases). CDR3 loop: CASSPPSGYKETQYF. CDR3 DNA sequence: TGTGCCAGCAGCCCTCCCAGCGGGTACAAAGAGACCCAGTACTTC.